Listed below are T cell receptor beta chains from one sample, sequenced in a study of T cell responses to AZD1222 COVID-19 vaccine. Some clones are missing from TCRdb's copy, which holds only in-frame ones; the method was immunoSEQ multiplex PCR. The sample includes 80,000 to 90,000 clones, 90% of them seen just once. This specimen was peripheral blood, taken on day 0 of AZD1222 vaccination. The source is an adult in good health. Each CDR3 is given with its conserved first and last residue. D genes are given only for firm matches. A row's size may be missing; if present it is once, few, many or a size class.

>-|-|TRBJ1-4|TRBV6-5
TGTGCCAGCAGCCCCCCCCCGGGGGGGACTGAAAAACTGTTTTTT
CASSPPPGGTEKLFF
>-|-|TRBJ2-1|TRBV27
TGTGCCAGCAGTTTATCGGCAGCCCCTTACAATGAGCAGTTCTTC
CASSLSAAPYNEQFF
>-|-|TRBJ2-5|TRBV19
TGTGCCAGTAGTTGGGACCTAGAAGAGACCCAGTACTTC
CASSWDLEETQYF
>-|-|TRBJ2-5|TRBV29-1
TGCAGCGTTGATCGGAGTCAGACCCAGTACTTC
CSVDRSQTQYF
>-|-|TRBJ1-4|TRBV7-9
TGTGCCAGCAGCTCGGGTCGTCTTCGTGAAAAACTGTTTTTT
CASSSGRLREKLFF
>-|-|TRBJ1-1|TRBV23-1
TGCGCCAGCAGTCCCCGGCCCGGGGGGGAGACTGAAGCTTTCTTT
CASSPRPGGETEAFF
>-|-|TRBJ2-7|TRBV6-5
TGTGCCAGCAGGAAAGAGGAGACCTACGAGCAGTACTTC
CASRKEETYEQYF
>TRBD2|-|TRBJ2-5|TRBV5-1
TGCGCCAGCAGCTCGACTAGCGGGACTACCCAAGAGACCCAGTACTTC
CASSSTSGTTQETQYF
>-|-|TRBJ1-5|TRBV24-1
TGTGCCACCAGTGAGGGAGCTGGAAATCAGCCCCAGCATTTT
CATSEGAGNQPQHF
>-|-|TRBJ1-4|TRBV6-5
TGTGCCAGCAGCAGACAGGCAGATAATGAAAAACTGTTTTTT
CASSRQADNEKLFF
>-|-|TRBJ2-5|TRBV19
TGTGCCAGTAGTCCTCGCGACGGCTCCCAAGAGACCCAGTACTTC
CASSPRDGSQETQYF
>-|-|TRBJ1-6|TRBV7-3
TGTGCCAGCAGCCCGACGGGGGGTTCAGGATCACCCCTCCACTTT
CASSPTGGSGSPLHF
>-|once|TRBJ1-1|TRBV28
TGTGCCAGCAGTGTAGGTTGGGGGCGTGAAGCTTTCTTT
CASSVGWGREAFF
>TRBD1|-|TRBJ2-7|TRBV7-3
TGTGCCAGCAGCCCAACGACAGGGTCCTACGAGCAGTACTTC
CASSPTTGSYEQYF
>TRBD1|-|TRBJ1-1|TRBV12-5
TGTGCTAGTGGCCTTTACAGGGGCACTGAAGCTTTCTTT
CASGLYRGTEAFF
>-|few|TRBJ2-7|TRBV25-1
TGTGCCAGCAGTGAATTCGAGGGAGGTCCCTACGAGCAGTACTTC
CASSEFEGGPYEQYF
>-|once|TRBJ2-1|TRBV2
TGTGCCAGCAGTGAAGAGGGGAGCTCCTACAATGAGCAGTTCTTC
CASSEEGSSYNEQFF
>-|-|TRBJ2-7|TRBV7-2
TGTGCCAGCAGCTTCACAGGGAGCTCCTACGAGCAGTACTTC
CASSFTGSSYEQYF
>-|-|TRBJ2-2|TRBV6-5
TGTGCCAGCAGTTATTCGACGGGGAACACCGGGGAGCTGTTTTTT
CASSYSTGNTGELFF
>-|-|TRBJ1-1|TRBV5-1
TGCGCCAGCAGCCTGGCCAGCAGCATGAACACTGAAGCTTTCTTT
CASSLASSMNTEAFF
>TRBD1|-|TRBJ2-7|TRBV19
TGTGCCAGTAGTCGGACAGGGCAGAACGAGCAGTACTTC
CASSRTGQNEQYF
>TRBD1|-|TRBJ1-1|TRBV7-9
TGTGCCAGCAGCTTTGACAGGGGGCTTGGAGCTTTCTTT
CASSFDRGLGAFF
>TRBD1|-|TRBJ1-3|TRBV5-6
TGTGCCAGCAGCATGACAGGGGCCAACTCTGGAAACACCATATATTTT
CASSMTGANSGNTIYF
>TRBD2|-|TRBJ2-3|TRBV4-1
TGCGCCAGCAGCCAGAGGACTAGCGGGGGGGGCACAGATACGCAGTATTTT
CASSQRTSGGGTDTQYF
>-|-|TRBJ2-5|TRBV28
TGTGCCAGCATGGAAGAGACCCAGTACTTC
CASMEETQYF
>-|-|TRBJ2-7|TRBV27
TGTGCCAGCGGACGGGACTCCCGAATCGACGAGCAGTACTTC
CASGRDSRIDEQYF
>-|-|TRBJ1-5|TRBV5-6
TGTGCCAGCAGCTTGCCCAATCAGCCCCAGCATTTT
CASSLPNQPQHF
>-|once|TRBJ1-1|TRBV7-9
TGTGCCAGCAGCCCCACAGGTACTGAAGCTTTCTTT
CASSPTGTEAFF
>TRBD2|once|TRBJ2-3|TRBV7-2
TGTGCCAGCAGTTCACTAGCGGGAGGCGTGACAGATACGCAGTATTTT
CASSSLAGGVTDTQYF
>TRBD1|few|TRBJ2-1|TRBV5-8
TGTGCCAGCAGCCCCGGACAGGTTCGCGCGAATGAGCAGTTCTTC
CASSPGQVRANEQFF
>-|once|TRBJ2-7|TRBV4-1
TGCGCCAGCAGCCCCTATGAGGACAGAACCTACGAGCAGTACTTC
CASSPYEDRTYEQYF
>-|-|TRBJ1-6|TRBV7-3
TGTGCCAGCAGCTTAACGGCCAGGGGAGGCGATTCACCCCTCCACTTT
CASSLTARGGDSPLHF
>-|-|TRBJ2-7|TRBV7-9
TGTGCCAGCAGCGCGGACACCTTCTACGAGCAGTACTTC
CASSADTFYEQYF
>-|-|TRBJ2-2|TRBV27
TGTGCCAGCAGTTCACCGTCCGGAGAGGGAACCGGGGAGCTGTTTTTT
CASSSPSGEGTGELFF
>-|-|TRBJ2-7|TRBV15
TGTGCCACCAGCAGTCTTTGGGGGCGGGCCTACGAGCAGTACTTC
CATSSLWGRAYEQYF
>-|-|TRBJ1-1|TRBV28
TGTGCCAGCAGTTCCGGGACATTGAACACTGAAGCTTTCTTT
CASSSGTLNTEAFF
>-|-|TRBJ2-2|TRBV4-1
TGCGCCAGCAGCCAGGTCGGACTCTCCGGGGAGCTGTTTTTT
CASSQVGLSGELFF
>TRBD2|-|TRBJ2-7|TRBV4-2
TGTGCCAGCAGTCTCGGACTAGCGGAATACGAGCAGTACTTC
CASSLGLAEYEQYF
>-|-|TRBJ2-1|TRBV11-2
TGTGCCAGCAACAGCGACTTGAGCTCCTACAATGAGCAGTTCTTC
CASNSDLSSYNEQFF
>TRBD2|-|TRBJ2-2|TRBV27
TGTGCCAGCAGTTTAATCAGCGGGAGGCACACCGGGGAGCTGTTTTTT
CASSLISGRHTGELFF
>-|-|TRBJ1-2|TRBV19
TGTGCCAGTAGTCTGGCGGACTATGGCTACACCTTC
CASSLADYGYTF
>TRBD1|-|TRBJ1-3|TRBV5-6
TGTGCCAGCAGCTTAGGGACAGGGCCTGGAAACACCATATATTTT
CASSLGTGPGNTIYF
>TRBD2|-|TRBJ2-1|TRBV5-1
TGCGCCAGCAGACCCTGGACTAGCGGGAATCCCGAGCAGTTCTTC
CASRPWTSGNPEQFF
>TRBD1|-|TRBJ1-2|TRBV7-2
TGTGCCAGCAGCTCATACAGGGGCGACTATGGCTACACCTTC
CASSSYRGDYGYTF
>-|-|TRBJ1-4|TRBV2
TGTGCCAGCAGTGCCACAGGCACAACTAATGAAAAACTGTTTTTT
CASSATGTTNEKLFF
>-|-|TRBJ1-2|TRBV20-1
TGCAGTGCTAGTACCCAGAACTATGGCTACACCTTC
CSASTQNYGYTF
>-|-|TRBJ2-7|TRBV15
TGTGCCACCTCTAATCTGGGGCGAATCTACGAGCAGTACTTC
CATSNLGRIYEQYF
>-|once|TRBJ1-4|TRBV4-2
TGTGCCAGCAGCCAAGTGGGGGGGACGTCTGAAAAACTGTTTTTT
CASSQVGGTSEKLFF
>-|-|TRBJ2-7|TRBV2
TGTGCCAGCAACCAGGGTTTTGACTACGAGCAGTACTTC
CASNQGFDYEQYF
>TRBD1|-|TRBJ1-6|TRBV2
TGTGCCAGCAAAAGGGAGGGGACAGCGAATTCACCCCTCCACTTT
CASKREGTANSPLHF
>TRBD2|-|TRBJ2-1|TRBV4-1
TGCGCCAGCAGCCATCTAGCGGGAGGGCCGGATGAGCAGTTCTTC
CASSHLAGGPDEQFF
>TRBD1|-|TRBJ1-2|TRBV6-5
TGTGCCAGCAGAAGTGGACAGGGAGACTCGGGCTACACCTTC
CASRSGQGDSGYTF
>TRBD2|-|TRBJ2-5|TRBV5-1
TGCGCCAGCAGCTTGCGGGGGGTAGCGGGAGCACGTGAGACCCAGTACTTC
CASSLRGVAGARETQYF